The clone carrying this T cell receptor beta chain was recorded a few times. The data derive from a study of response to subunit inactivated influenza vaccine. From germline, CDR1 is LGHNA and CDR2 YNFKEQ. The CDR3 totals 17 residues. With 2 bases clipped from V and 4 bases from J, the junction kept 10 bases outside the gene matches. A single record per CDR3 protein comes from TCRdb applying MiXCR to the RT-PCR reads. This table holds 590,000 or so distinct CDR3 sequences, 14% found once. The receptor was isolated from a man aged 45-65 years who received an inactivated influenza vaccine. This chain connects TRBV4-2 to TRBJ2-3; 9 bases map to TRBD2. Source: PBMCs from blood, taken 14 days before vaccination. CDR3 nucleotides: TGTGCCAGCAGCCAAAATGGGGGGCCTAGCGGGGCAGATACGCAGTATTTT. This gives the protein CASSQNGGPSGADTQYF.